These 7 T cell receptor beta chains share one sample of origin, sequenced in a study of T cells in Graves' hyperthyroidism and ophthalmopathy. From RNA transcripts, TCR beta CDR3 regions were amplified. Primed by the HTBI set, a first-round RT-PCR was run on the TCR CDR3. TCRdb passed the multiplex PCR reads through MiXCR, listing each CDR3 protein once. The table lists some 300,000 distinct CDR3 sequences, roughly 19% of them singletons. What was sequenced was blood. The receptors derive from a man aged 45 to 65 with Graves' ophthalmopathy.

This clonotype came up many times. CDR3 protein: CASSGGTLEQFF. The CDR3 DNA sequence: TGCGCCAGCAGCGGCGGGACTCTTGAGCAGTTCTTC. The chain employs TRBV5-1 and TRBJ2-1, with D possibly TRBD2 on 6 matching bases. Germline assignment: CDR1 SGHRS and CDR2 YFSETQ. Trimming took off 4 bases at V and 9 bases at J, with 11 bases between the two ends. The CDR3 totals 12 residues.

In its sample, this clonotype was seen many times. The chain has TRBV4-1 and TRBJ2-1; the match to TRBD2 covers 10 bases. V lost 6 bases to trimming and J lost 6 bases; unmatched junction nucleotides: 8. Germline V CDR1 and CDR2: MGHRA, YSYEKL. This CDR3 region has 15 residues. The CDR3 DNA is TGCGCCAGCAGACTCGGTCTAGCGGGAGTCAATGAGCAGTTCTTC. It specifies CASRLGLAGVNEQFF.

The J gene is TRBJ2-7, the V gene TRBV10-3; 9 bases match TRBD2. Trimming at V came to 2 bases and at J to 5 bases, leaving 4 bases not matched to a gene. CDR1 and CDR2 from the germline V gene are ENHRY and SYGVKD. CDR3 size: 14 residues. As DNA, the CDR3 is TGTGCCATCAGTGAGGGACTAGCGACCGACGAGCAGTACTTC. It yields the protein CAISEGLATDEQYF.

In nucleotides, the CDR3 is TGCGCCAGCGGAGAGGGGGTCCCCCGGTACTTC. This translates into CASGEGVPRYF. The J gene is TRBJ2-5, the V gene TRBV4-1; the D gene is possibly TRBD1 (6 bases). Germline values: CDR1 MGHRA, CDR2 YSYEKL. The CDR3 spans 11 residues. Trimming cost V 8 bases and J 13 bases, with 17 bases left between them.

This clonotype was seen more than once but under ten times. The chain employs TRBV4-1 and TRBJ1-1; 7 nucleotides match TRBD1. The germline V gene encodes CDR1 MGHRA and CDR2 YSYEKL. V shed 0 bases and J 3 bases; nucleotides not matched to a gene: 4. The CDR3 has 15 residues. CDR3 loop: CASSQDEGADTEAFF. CDR3 DNA sequence: TGCGCCAGCAGCCAAGACGAGGGGGCGGACACTGAAGCTTTCTTT.

This clonotype was found a few times. The genes are TRBV29-1 and TRBJ2-1; 7 bases fit TRBD1. Germline V lookup: CDR1 SQVTM, CDR2 ANQGSEA. The CDR3 is made up of 15 amino acids. Losses at the gene ends were 2 bases for V and 7 bases for J; bases not matched to a gene: 11. CDR3 protein: CSVERGDSGGNEQFF. The CDR3 coding sequence is TGCAGCGTTGAAAGAGGTGATTCAGGGGGAAATGAGCAGTTCTTC.

There are a few counts of this clonotype. The V call is TRBV7-3, the J call TRBJ2-2; TRBD2 is a possible D gene (5 bases). The CDR3 has 14 amino acids. Germline V CDR1 and CDR2: SGHTA, FQGTGA. V lost 10 bases to trimming and J lost 4 bases, with 16 bases between them. The CDR3 loop reads CATTERAGTGELFF. The DNA of the CDR3 is TGTGCCACCACCGAGAGGGCGGGCACCGGGGAGCTGTTTTTT.